This entry describes one TCR beta chain. The antigen remains undetermined. The sample originates from a study of vaccination and CD4 T cells after COVID-19. Study-wide context: The convalescents comprised six males and four females, two of them Hispanic. Typically, post-vaccine samples were obtained a median approximately 67 days after dose two, within a range of 14 to 241.

Sample treatment: roughly ten-day PBMC culture with coronavirus spike peptide pools or control peptides (ViraFEST assay). The unexposed donor provided CD4+ T cells, which were taken before the COVID-19 pandemic (2011-2018). From the approximately eleven-day cultures, CD4+ T cells were isolated by negative selection. V shed 0 bases and J shed 1 base, with 10 bases lying between them. Per germline, CDR1 MNHEY and CDR2 SVGAGI. CDR3 length: 16 residues. Cultured CD4+ T cells had their DNA profiled by the Oncomine TCR Beta short-read assay. Genomic DNA was isolated from cultured CD4+ T cells. TCRdb re-called the PCR reads with MiXCR, one entry per CDR3 protein. Among approximately 6,700 distinct CDR3 sequences listed, 30% to 45% were seen once.

The sequenced sample was CD4+ T cells from blood, cultured in vitro. The chain joins TRBV6-5 to TRBJ1-5; possible D gene TRBD1, 5 bases. This sequence was found in a human donor in good health. In DNA, the CDR3 is TGTGCCAGCAGTTACTCGAAGGGGATCAGCAATCAGCCCCAGCATTTT. The encoded protein is CASSYSKGISNQPQHF.